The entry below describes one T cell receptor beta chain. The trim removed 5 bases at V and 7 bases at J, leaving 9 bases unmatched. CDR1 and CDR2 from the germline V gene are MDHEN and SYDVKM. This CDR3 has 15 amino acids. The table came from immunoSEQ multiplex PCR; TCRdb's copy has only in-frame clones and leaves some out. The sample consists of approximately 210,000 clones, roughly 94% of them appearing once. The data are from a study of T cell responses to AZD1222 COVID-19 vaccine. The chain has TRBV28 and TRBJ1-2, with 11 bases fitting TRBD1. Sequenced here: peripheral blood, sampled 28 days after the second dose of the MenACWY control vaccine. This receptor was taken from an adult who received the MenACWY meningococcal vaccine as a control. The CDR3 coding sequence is TGTGCCAGCAGTCCCTTGGGACAGGGGGTCGGTGGCTACACCTTC. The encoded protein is CASSPLGQGVGGYTF.